Listed below are T cell receptor beta chains from one sample, sequenced in a study of T-cell reconstitution after alpha-beta-depleted transplantation in children. From the PCR reads, TCRdb called clonotypes with MiXCR, one entry per CDR3 protein. Of approximately 1,000,000 distinct CDR3 sequences listed, 25% to 30% are singletons. The input for sequencing was PBMCs, mostly from graft donor cells, taken 360 days after TCRalphabeta/CD19-depleted stem cell transplant. These receptors were taken from a boy under two years old who had a stem cell transplant for SCID, so the T cells may come from the graft donor. Both conserved end residues are part of each CDR3. D genes are given only for firm matches. Part of the rows lack a size; the others show once, few, many or a class for expanded clones.

NA	TRBV29-1	NA	16	TRBJ1-3	CSVEDLRTDSGNTIYF	TGCAGCGTTGAAGATCTCCGGACGGACTCTGGAAACACCATATATTTT
NA	TRBV6-1	NA	11	TRBJ2-1	CASRSVYEQFF	TGTGCCAGCAGGAGTGTATATGAGCAGTTCTTC
NA	TRBV3-1	NA	17	TRBJ2-1	CASSSTWGEPPYNEQFF	TGTGCCAGCAGCTCGACCTGGGGGGAACCCCCCTACAATGAGCAGTTCTTC
NA	TRBV20-1	few	14	TRBJ2-1	CSASRGIYGQGMFF	TGCAGTGCTAGTCGGGGGATCTACGGCCAGGGAATGTTCTTC
NA	TRBV4-1	few	16	TRBJ2-1	CASSRDTDSLYNEQFF	TGCGCCAGCAGCCGAGACACCGACTCCCTCTACAATGAGCAGTTCTTC
NA	TRBV28	NA	16	TRBJ1-6	CASSSLGGRSNSPLHF	TGTGCCAGCAGTTCCCTGGGCGGGAGGAGTAATTCACCCCTCCACTTT
NA	TRBV28	once	16	TRBJ2-1	CASSLWHNCRNNEQFF	TGTGCCAGCAGTTTATGGCATAATTGCAGAAACAATGAGCAGTTCTTC
TRBD1	TRBV12-3/TRBV12-4	NA	15	TRBJ2-2	CASSLWDRHTGELFF	TGTGCCAGCAGTTTATGGGACAGGCACACCGGGGAGCTGTTTTTT
NA	TRBV15	NA	15	TRBJ2-1	CATSKSPRRENEQFF	TGTGCCACCAGCAAATCACCCCGGAGGGAGAATGAGCAGTTCTTC
TRBD2	TRBV5-1	few	17	TRBJ2-1	CASSFRRAGALGNEQFF	TGCGCCAGCAGCTTTAGGCGAGCGGGGGCCTTGGGGAATGAGCAGTTCTTC
NA	TRBV12-3/TRBV12-4	few	14	TRBJ2-1	CASSLPGPWNEQFF	TGTGCCAGCAGTTTGCCGGGACCCTGGAATGAGCAGTTCTTC
TRBD1	TRBV7-2	few	15	TRBJ2-7	CASSLGGTGGYEQYF	TGTGCCAGCAGCTTAGGGGGGACAGGGGGATACGAGCAGTACTTC
NA	TRBV2	few	16	TRBJ2-5	CASSEILWEAQETQYF	TGTGCCAGCAGTGAAATCCTTTGGGAGGCCCAAGAGACCCAGTACTTC
NA	TRBV20-1	NA	14	TRBJ2-2	CSARVKDRLGELFF	TGCAGTGCTAGAGTTAAGGATCGGCTGGGGGAGCTGTTTTTT
NA	TRBV9	NA	15	TRBJ2-2	CASSPPSRNTGELFF	TGTGCCAGCAGCCCCCCGAGCCGGAACACCGGGGAGCTGTTTTTT
TRBD2	TRBV12-3/TRBV12-4	few	15	TRBJ2-3	CASSSYLAGTDTQYF	TGTGCCAGCAGTTCCTATCTAGCGGGCACAGATACGCAGTATTTT
NA	TRBV4-1	NA	11	TRBJ2-6	CASSQTNVLTF	TGCGCCAGCAGCCAAACCAACGTCCTGACTTTC
TRBD2	TRBV20-1	NA	12	TRBJ2-7	CSAAGVSYEQYF	TGCAGTGCTGCGGGGGTTTCCTACGAGCAGTACTTC
NA	TRBV12-3/TRBV12-4	NA	16	TRBJ2-7	CASSYGGQTSSYEQYF	TGTGCCAGCAGCTATGGGGGACAAACCTCCTCCTACGAGCAGTACTTC
NA	TRBV12-3/TRBV12-4	few	13	TRBJ2-3	CASSPASRDTQYF	TGTGCCAGCAGCCCAGCCTCCCGAGATACGCAGTATTTT
NA	TRBV6-5	NA	15	TRBJ2-1	CASSYRGVSYNEQFF	TGTGCCAGCAGTTACCGCGGGGTCTCCTACAATGAGCAGTTCTTC
TRBD2	TRBV28	many	16	TRBJ2-7	CASSLFPAGGTYEQYF	TGTGCCAGCAGTTTATTCCCAGCGGGGGGTACCTACGAGCAGTACTTC
NA	TRBV4-2	few	14	TRBJ2-5	CASSQYDRSGTQYF	TGTGCCAGCAGCCAATACGACAGGAGCGGGACCCAGTACTTC
TRBD1	TRBV11-2	NA	15	TRBJ1-4	CASSLEVGTGEKLFF	TGTGCCAGCAGCTTAGAGGTCGGGACAGGTGAAAAACTGTTTTTT
NA	TRBV11-2	many	15	TRBJ1-4	CASSVEDATNEKLFF	TGTGCCAGCAGCGTAGAAGATGCAACTAATGAAAAACTGTTTTTT
NA	TRBV20-1	NA	16	TRBJ1-2	CSASPQPFSSIYGYTF	TGCAGTGCTAGCCCACAGCCGTTTTCAAGTATCTATGGCTACACCTTC
NA	TRBV6-2/TRBV6-3	NA	18	TRBJ2-1	CASSYRQGTVSSYNEQFF	TGTGCCAGCAGTTACCGGCAGGGAACAGTGAGTTCCTACAATGAGCAGTTCTTC
NA	TRBV6-5	NA	17	TRBJ2-1	CASSYSNRAGTYNEQFF	TGTGCCAGCAGTTACTCGAACCGGGCCGGGACCTACAATGAGCAGTTCTTC
TRBD2	TRBV5-1	NA	16	TRBJ2-1	CASSQDLAGGRGEQFF	TGCGCCAGCAGCCAGGATCTAGCGGGGGGGCGGGGTGAGCAGTTCTTC
NA	TRBV29-1	few	12	TRBJ2-7	CSVRDINYEQYF	TGCAGCGTCCGGGACATAAACTACGAGCAGTACTTC
NA	TRBV3-1	NA	14	TRBJ2-7	CASSQDLVTYEQYF	TGTGCCAGCAGCCAAGATCTGGTCACCTACGAGCAGTACTTC
NA	TRBV4-1	few	18	TRBJ1-5	CASSHPGGQSYSNQPQHF	TGCGCCAGCAGCCACCCTGGCGGACAGTCCTATAGCAATCAGCCCCAGCATTTT
NA	TRBV6-2/TRBV6-3	few	16	TRBJ2-1	CASSSAHRGGYNEQFF	TGTGCCAGCAGTTCGGCACACCGGGGTGGCTACAATGAGCAGTTCTTC
TRBD2	TRBV4-2	NA	15	TRBJ2-5	CASSPAGTSQETQYF	TGTGCCAGCAGCCCGGCCGGGACTAGCCAAGAGACCCAGTACTTC
TRBD2	TRBV24-1	few	15	TRBJ2-1	CATSVGLAGINEQFF	TGTGCCACCAGTGTGGGACTAGCGGGGATCAATGAGCAGTTCTTC
TRBD1	TRBV5-1	NA	18	TRBJ2-2	CASSLRGLKVTNTGELFF	TGCGCCAGCAGCTTAAGGGGGCTTAAGGTGACGAACACCGGGGAGCTGTTTTTT
TRBD1	TRBV28	few	17	TRBJ2-1	CASSPRDRSTKYNEQFF	TGTGCCAGCAGTCCCCGGGACAGGTCAACGAAATACAATGAGCAGTTCTTC
NA	TRBV6-2/TRBV6-3	NA	16	TRBJ2-3	CASSRLGQFRTDTQYF	TGTGCCAGCAGCCGCCTGGGCCAGTTTCGCACAGATACGCAGTATTTT
NA	TRBV20-1	few	13	TRBJ2-5	CSARDPRLGTQYF	TGCAGTGCTAGAGATCCGAGACTGGGGACCCAGTACTTC
TRBD2	TRBV9	few	16	TRBJ2-1	CASSIRAGGRFDEQFF	TGTGCCAGCAGCATCCGGGCGGGGGGCAGGTTCGATGAGCAGTTCTTC